Each of the 18 T cell receptor beta chains below was sequenced from the same sample in a study of blood T cell repertoires in COVID-19. Using immunoSEQ multiplex PCR, the repertoire was profiled, and TCRdb retains in-frame clones only, with some absent. Of about 170,000 clones in the sample, around nine tenths were seen once. Source material: peripheral blood. The receptors come from a man younger than 30 with active or convalescent COVID-19.

The chain employs TRBV15 and TRBJ1-2; 8 nucleotides agree with TRBD1. CDR3 length: 14 residues. Germline lookup yields CDR1 LNHNV and CDR2 YYDKDF (reference sequence). V lost 4 bases to trimming and J lost 3 bases; unmatched junction nucleotides: 4. The chain's CDR3 is CATSKQGVDYGYTF. In DNA, the CDR3 is TGTGCCACCAGCAAACAGGGGGTAGACTATGGCTACACCTTC.

V gene TRBV21-1 combines with J gene TRBJ1-2; no DNA check was done on the table's D call, TRBD1. TRBV21-1 is annotated as a pseudogene. The CDR3 is 14 residues long. CDR3 sequence (DNA): TGTGCCAGAAAAGGGGGTTCCTTTAACTATGGCTACACCTTC. This gives the protein CARKGGSFNYGYTF.

The chain has TRBV11-3 and TRBJ2-7, with D maybe TRBD2 (5 bases). V was cut by 1 base and J by 3 bases, with 10 bases left in between. CDR3 length: 14 amino acids. CDR1 is SGHNT and CDR2 is YENEEA in the germline V gene. CDR3 residues: CASSLGSDIYEQYF. The DNA of the CDR3 is TGTGCCAGCAGCTTAGGTAGCGACATCTACGAGCAGTACTTC.

The genes are TRBV20-1 and TRBJ1-2; D is uncertain. This CDR3 comprises 10 residues. Per germline, CDR1 DFQATT and CDR2 SNEGSKA (reference sequence). V was shortened by 5 bases and J by 4 bases, with 5 bases between the two germline ends. The CDR3 protein is CSAYSYGYTF. The DNA for the CDR3 is TGCAGTGCTTACAGCTATGGCTACACCTTC.

The chain carries TRBV12-3 or TRBV12-4 and TRBJ1-5, with TRBD1 as a possible D gene (5 bases). Trimming cost V 5 bases and J 5 bases, with 10 bases left between them. The CDR3 is made up of 13 amino acids. The CDR3 here is CASSPGSYQPQHF. The CDR3 DNA follows: TGTGCCAGCAGTCCAGGGTCGTATCAGCCCCAGCATTTT.

The chain's CDR3 is CASSPQGRGGHELFF. CDR3 nucleotides: TGTGCCAGCAGCCCTCAGGGGCGGGGGGGCCATGAGCTGTTTTTT. The chain combines TRBV3-1 (or the pseudogene TRBV3-2) with TRBJ2-2; 9 nucleotides align to TRBD2. The CDR3 has 15 amino acids. Germline V lookup: CDR1 LGHDT, CDR2 YNNKEL (reference sequence). Trimming removed 4 bases from V and 11 bases from J; junction bases left unmatched: 11.

This sequence joins TRBV9 and TRBJ1-1; the D gene is possibly TRBD1 (6 bases). Looked up from germline, CDR1 is SGDLS and CDR2 is YYNGEE. This CDR3 has 14 amino acids. V was pared by 0 bases and J by 1 base, with 7 bases between. CDR3 region: CASSVVGGNTEAFF. In DNA form, the CDR3 reads TGTGCCAGCAGCGTAGTAGGGGGGAACACTGAAGCTTTCTTT.

V and J are TRBV7-7 and TRBJ2-2; 8 nucleotides match TRBD1. This CDR3 has 13 amino acids. The V gene's germline CDR1 is SSHAT and CDR2 FNYEAQ (reference sequence). DNA for the CDR3: TGTGCTACCGTGGGACAGGACACCGGGGAGCTGTTTTTT. Protein: CATVGQDTGELFF. The whole variable domain, remainder taken from reference TRBV7-7 and TRBJ2-2, is GAGVSQSPRYKVTKRGQDVTLRCDPISSHATLYWYQQALGQGPEFLTYFNYEAQPDKSGLPSDRFSAERPEGSISTLTIQRTEQRDSAMYRCATVGQDTGELFFGEGSRLTVL.

The J gene is TRBJ1-1, the V gene TRBV24-1, with TRBD1 identical over 7 bases. Germline CDR1 reads KGHDR; CDR2 reads SFDVKD. The CDR3 has 15 amino acids. Trimming took 2 bases from V and 0 from J; bases not matched to a gene: 2. CDR3 coding DNA: TGTGCCACCAGTGATTCGACAGGGCTGAACACTGAAGCTTTCTTT. It specifies CATSDSTGLNTEAFF.

In this sample, this clone turned up once. CDR3 nucleotides: TGTGCCAGCTCACCCAGAGGGATTGGGGATCAGCCCCAGCATTTT. This sequence encodes CASSPRGIGDQPQHF. This chain joins TRBV18 and TRBJ1-5; D is unresolved. The CDR3 covers 15 residues. In germline, CDR1 is KGHSH, CDR2 LQKENI. V dropped 3 bases and J dropped 5 bases, with 14 bases sitting between them. Full variable domain (outside the CDR3, taken from reference TRBV18 and TRBJ1-5): NAGVMQNPRHLVRRRGQEARLRCSPMKGHSHVYWYRQLPEEGLKFMVYLQKENIIDESGMPKERFSAEFPKEGPSILRIQQVVRGDSAAYFCASSPRGIGDQPQHFGDGTRLSIL.

The chain recombines TRBV7-8 with TRBJ2-1, with 10 bases aligning to TRBD2. This CDR3 is 15 amino acids long. Germline V CDR1 and CDR2: SGHVS, FQNEAQ. Germline trimming cut 3 bases from V and 4 bases from J; bases unmatched to any gene: 3. This chain's CDR3 is CASSFETSGYNEQFF. In nucleotides, the CDR3 is TGTGCCAGCAGCTTTGAGACTAGCGGGTACAATGAGCAGTTCTTC.

The rearrangement uses TRBV27 and TRBJ1-1; D call uncertain. V gave up 5 bases and J gave up 1 base, with 11 bases separating them. Germline V lookup: CDR1 MNHEY, CDR2 SMNVEV (reference sequence). This CDR3 comprises 14 residues. CDR3 coding DNA: TGTGCCAGCAGTCTTCTGTTCGGGAACACTGAAGCTTTCTTT. Its translation is CASSLLFGNTEAFF.

The chain uses TRBV20-1 and TRBJ1-2; no clear D gene. CDR3 length equals 11 residues. Between the trimmed V and J ends, which lost 6 bases and 14 bases, there was a span of 19 bases. CDR1 is DFQATT, CDR2 SNEGSKA, per germline (reference sequence). CDR3 residues: CSAPRPPPGTF. The DNA for the CDR3 is TGCAGTGCGCCACGTCCCCCCCCGGGTACCTTC.

This chain links TRBV11-2 with TRBJ2-7; 9 bases line up with TRBD2. Looked up from germline, CDR1 is SGHAT and CDR2 is FQNNGV. The V gene end was trimmed by 0 bases and the J gene end by 5 bases; junction bases not matched to a gene: 8. The CDR3 contains 16 residues. For the CDR3, the DNA is TGTGCCAGCAGCTTAGATATGGCGGGAGGGAACCACGAGCAGTACTTC. Translating it yields CASSLDMAGGNHEQYF.

This chain connects TRBV19 to TRBJ2-7; TRBD1 aligns across 7 bases. V lost 7 bases and J lost 6; bases outside the gene matches: 12. CDR3 length: 14 amino acids. Germline assignment: CDR1 LNHDA and CDR2 SQIVND (reference sequence). The CDR3 here is CASTIKKTGPEQYV. The CDR3 DNA reads TGTGCCAGTACCATAAAAAAGACAGGGCCCGAGCAGTACGTC.

The chain is built from TRBV12-3 or TRBV12-4 and TRBJ1-2, with D maybe TRBD1 (6 bases). The CDR3 has 13 residues. Trimming removed 6 bases from V and 8 bases from J, with 16 bases in between. The CDR3 nucleotides are TGTGCCAGCAGGGTTGGACAGTCCCAGGGCTACACCTTC. This gives the protein CASRVGQSQGYTF.

The chain employs TRBV7-2 and TRBJ1-3; the D gene is possibly TRBD1 (5 bases). CDR3 length equals 14 residues. Trimming cost V 5 bases and J 3 bases, with 11 bases left between them. Germline assignment: CDR1 SGHTA and CDR2 FQGNSA. In DNA, the CDR3 is TGTGCCAGCAGCCCCGGACAACTTGGAAACACCATATATTTT. Residues: CASSPGQLGNTIYF. Supplemented by reference TRBV7-2 and TRBJ1-3, the full variable domain reads GAGVSQSPSNKVTEKGKDVELRCDPISGHTALYWYRQSLGQGLEFLIYFQGNSAPDKSGLPSDRFSAERTGGSVSTLTIQRTQQEDSAVYLCASSPGQLGNTIYFGEGSWLTVV.

This chain joins TRBV5-3 and TRBJ2-2, with unresolved D. TRBV5-3 is an open reading frame whose function is uncertain. The CDR3 extends over 16 amino acids. V was cut by 5 bases and J by 0 bases, with 14 bases left in between. CDR3 protein: CARRVQANSNTGELFF. CDR3 DNA: TGTGCCAGAAGGGTGCAGGCGAACTCGAACACCGGGGAGCTGTTTTTT.